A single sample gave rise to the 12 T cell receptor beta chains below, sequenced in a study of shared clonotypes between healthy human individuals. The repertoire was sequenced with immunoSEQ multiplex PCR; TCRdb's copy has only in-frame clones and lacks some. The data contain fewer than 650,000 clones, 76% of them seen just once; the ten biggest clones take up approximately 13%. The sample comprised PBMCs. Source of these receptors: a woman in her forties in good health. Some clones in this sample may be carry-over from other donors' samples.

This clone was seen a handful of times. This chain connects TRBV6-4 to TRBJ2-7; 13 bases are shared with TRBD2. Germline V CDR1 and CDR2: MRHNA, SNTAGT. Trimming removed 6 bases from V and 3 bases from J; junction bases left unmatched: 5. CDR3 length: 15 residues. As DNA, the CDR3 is TGTGCCAGCAGCCTAGGGACTAGCGGGAACTACGAGCAGTACTTC. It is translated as CASSLGTSGNYEQYF.

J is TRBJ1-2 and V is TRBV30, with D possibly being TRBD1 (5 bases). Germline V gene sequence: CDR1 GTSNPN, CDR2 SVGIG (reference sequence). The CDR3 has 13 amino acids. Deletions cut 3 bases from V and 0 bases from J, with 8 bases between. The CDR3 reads CAWRQGANYGYTF. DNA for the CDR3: TGTGCCTGGAGGCAGGGAGCTAACTATGGCTACACCTTC.

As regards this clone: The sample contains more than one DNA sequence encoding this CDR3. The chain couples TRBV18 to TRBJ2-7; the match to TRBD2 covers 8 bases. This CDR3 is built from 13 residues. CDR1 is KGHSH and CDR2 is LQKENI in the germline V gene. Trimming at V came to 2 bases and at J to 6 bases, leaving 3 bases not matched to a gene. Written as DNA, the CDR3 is TGTGCCAGCTCACCAAGCGGGAGCGGCGAGCAGTACTTC. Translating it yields CASSPSGSGEQYF.

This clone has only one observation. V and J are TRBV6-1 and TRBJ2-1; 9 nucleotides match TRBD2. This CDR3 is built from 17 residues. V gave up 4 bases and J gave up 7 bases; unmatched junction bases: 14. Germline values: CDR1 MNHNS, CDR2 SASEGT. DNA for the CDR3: TGTGCCAGCAGTGTAAGTTTCTTTTTAGCGGGAGTGAATGAGCAGTTCTTC. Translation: CASSVSFFLAGVNEQFF.

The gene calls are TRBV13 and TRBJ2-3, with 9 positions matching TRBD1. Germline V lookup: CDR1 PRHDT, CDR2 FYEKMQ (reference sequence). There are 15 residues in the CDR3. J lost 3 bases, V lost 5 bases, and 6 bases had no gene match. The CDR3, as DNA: TGTGCCAGCAGCGTCCCGGGACAGGGAACAGATACGCAGTATTTT. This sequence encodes CASSVPGQGTDTQYF.

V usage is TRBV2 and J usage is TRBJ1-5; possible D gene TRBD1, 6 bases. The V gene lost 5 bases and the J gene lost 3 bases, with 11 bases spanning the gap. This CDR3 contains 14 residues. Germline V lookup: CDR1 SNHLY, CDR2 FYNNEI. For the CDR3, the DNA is TGTGCCAGCAGTTCCACAGGGATCAATCAGCCCCAGCATTTT. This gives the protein CASSSTGINQPQHF.

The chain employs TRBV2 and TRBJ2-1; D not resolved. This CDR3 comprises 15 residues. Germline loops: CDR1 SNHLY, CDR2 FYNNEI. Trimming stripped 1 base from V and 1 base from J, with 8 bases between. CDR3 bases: TGTGCCAGCAGTGAAGTAGGATTTTCCTACAATGAGCAGTTCTTC. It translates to CASSEVGFSYNEQFF.

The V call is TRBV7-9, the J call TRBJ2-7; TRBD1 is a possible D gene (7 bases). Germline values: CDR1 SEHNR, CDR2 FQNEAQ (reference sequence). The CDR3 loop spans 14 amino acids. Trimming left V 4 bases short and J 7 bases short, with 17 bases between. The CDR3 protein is CASSSDREAREQYF. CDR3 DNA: TGTGCCAGCAGCTCAGACAGGGAGGCGAGGGAGCAGTACTTC.

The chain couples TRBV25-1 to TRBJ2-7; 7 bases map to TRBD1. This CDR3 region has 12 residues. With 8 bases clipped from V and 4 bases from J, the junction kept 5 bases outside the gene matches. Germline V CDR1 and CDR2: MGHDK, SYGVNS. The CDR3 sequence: CASGTEPYEQYF. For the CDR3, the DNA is TGTGCCAGCGGGACAGAACCTTACGAGCAGTACTTC.

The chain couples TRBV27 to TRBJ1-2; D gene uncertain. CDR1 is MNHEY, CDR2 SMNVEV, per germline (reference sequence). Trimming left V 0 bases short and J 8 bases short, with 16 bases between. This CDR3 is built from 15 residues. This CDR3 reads CASSLSGVSVGGYTF. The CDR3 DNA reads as TGTGCCAGCAGTTTATCAGGCGTGTCAGTGGGGGGCTACACCTTC.

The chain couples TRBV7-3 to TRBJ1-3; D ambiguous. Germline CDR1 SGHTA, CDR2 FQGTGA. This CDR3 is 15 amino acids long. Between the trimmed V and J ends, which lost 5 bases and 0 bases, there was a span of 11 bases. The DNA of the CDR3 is TGTGCCAGCAGCCTAGACTCCGGCTCTGGAAACACCATATATTTT. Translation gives CASSLDSGSGNTIYF.

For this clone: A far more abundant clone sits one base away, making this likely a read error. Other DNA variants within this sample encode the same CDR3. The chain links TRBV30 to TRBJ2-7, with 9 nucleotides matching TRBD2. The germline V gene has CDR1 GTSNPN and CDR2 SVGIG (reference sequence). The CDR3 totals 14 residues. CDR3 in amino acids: CAWRPWREGREQYF. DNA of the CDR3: TGTGCCTGGAGGCCCTGGCGGGAGGGCCGCGAGCAATACTTC.